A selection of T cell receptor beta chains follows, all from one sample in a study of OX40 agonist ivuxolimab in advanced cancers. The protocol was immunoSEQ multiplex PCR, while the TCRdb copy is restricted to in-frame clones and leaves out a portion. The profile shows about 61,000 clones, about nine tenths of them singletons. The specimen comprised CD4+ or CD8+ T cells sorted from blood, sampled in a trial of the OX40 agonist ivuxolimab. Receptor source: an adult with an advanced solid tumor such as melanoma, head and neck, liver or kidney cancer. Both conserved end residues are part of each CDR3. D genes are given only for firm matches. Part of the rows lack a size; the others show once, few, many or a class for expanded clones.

CDR3aa: CASSYSEATEAFF
CDR3nt: TGTGCCAGCAGTTACTCGGAGGCGACTGAAGCTTTCTTT
abundance: NA
v_gene: TRBV6-5
d_gene: NA
j_gene: TRBJ1-1

CDR3aa: CAWSGHLAGAETQYF
CDR3nt: TGTGCCTGGAGTGGACATCTAGCGGGGGCAGAGACCCAGTACTTC
abundance: NA
v_gene: TRBV30
d_gene: TRBD2
j_gene: TRBJ2-5

CDR3aa: CASSLMAGAGELFF
CDR3nt: TGTGCCAGCAGTTTAATGGCAGGGGCCGGGGAGCTGTTTTTT
abundance: NA
v_gene: TRBV27
d_gene: NA
j_gene: TRBJ2-2

CDR3aa: CASSLTSAPTPPYNEQFF
CDR3nt: TGTGCCAGCAGTTTGACTAGCGCCCCCACTCCCCCCTACAATGAGCAGTTCTTC
abundance: NA
v_gene: TRBV27
d_gene: TRBD2
j_gene: TRBJ2-1

CDR3aa: CASSIDAYSEQFF
CDR3nt: TGTGCCAGTAGTATTGATGCGTACAGTGAGCAGTTCTTC
abundance: few
v_gene: TRBV19
d_gene: NA
j_gene: TRBJ2-1

CDR3aa: CASSQDGGGSSYEQFF
CDR3nt: TGCGCCAGCAGCCAAGATGGAGGCGGGAGTAGCTATGAGCAGTTCTTC
abundance: NA
v_gene: TRBV4-1
d_gene: TRBD2
j_gene: TRBJ2-1

CDR3aa: CASSEGTGGGNTIYF
CDR3nt: TGTGCCAGCAGTGAAGGGACAGGGGGTGGAAACACCATATATTTT
abundance: few
v_gene: TRBV6-1
d_gene: TRBD1
j_gene: TRBJ1-3

CDR3aa: CASSRSGTDNEKLFF
CDR3nt: TGTGCCAGCAGCCGATCCGGGACCGACAATGAAAAACTGTTTTTT
abundance: NA
v_gene: TRBV13
d_gene: NA
j_gene: TRBJ1-4

CDR3aa: CASSGGDRGGYVREQYF
CDR3nt: TGCGCCAGCAGTGGGGGGGACAGGGGAGGCTACGTTCGCGAGCAGTACTTC
abundance: NA
v_gene: TRBV10-1
d_gene: TRBD1
j_gene: TRBJ2-7

CDR3aa: CASRIRKTPSYNSPLHF
CDR3nt: TGTGCCAGCAGAATTCGGAAGACCCCCTCCTATAATTCACCCCTCCACTTT
abundance: NA
v_gene: TRBV28
d_gene: NA
j_gene: TRBJ1-6

CDR3aa: CAWSVVANGYTF
CDR3nt: TGTGCCTGGAGTGTCGTAGCGAATGGCTACACCTTC
abundance: NA
v_gene: TRBV30
d_gene: NA
j_gene: TRBJ1-2

CDR3aa: CASSYGAGETQYF
CDR3nt: TGTGCCAGCAGTTACGGTGCGGGAGAGACCCAGTACTTC
abundance: NA
v_gene: TRBV6-5
d_gene: NA
j_gene: TRBJ2-5

CDR3aa: CAIASTGLSGELFF
CDR3nt: TGTGCCATCGCCTCAACAGGGCTGTCCGGGGAGCTGTTTTTT
abundance: NA
v_gene: TRBV10-3
d_gene: NA
j_gene: TRBJ2-2

CDR3aa: CASSVGGGVLGEKLFF
CDR3nt: TGTGCCAGCAGCGTAGGAGGCGGGGTCCTAGGGGAAAAACTGTTTTTT
abundance: NA
v_gene: TRBV9
d_gene: NA
j_gene: TRBJ1-4

CDR3aa: CASSTHRTPVKYGYTF
CDR3nt: TGTGCCAGTAGCACTCACAGGACACCAGTGAAATATGGCTACACCTTC
abundance: NA
v_gene: TRBV19
d_gene: NA
j_gene: TRBJ1-2

CDR3aa: CASSQVRDTQYF
CDR3nt: TGCGCCAGCAGCCAAGTAAGAGATACGCAGTATTTT
abundance: once
v_gene: TRBV4-3
d_gene: NA
j_gene: TRBJ2-3

CDR3aa: CASSEQGRSYEQYF
CDR3nt: TGTGCCAGCAGCGAACAGGGGAGGAGTTACGAGCAGTACTTC
abundance: NA
v_gene: TRBV6-6
d_gene: NA
j_gene: TRBJ2-7

CDR3aa: CASSLAGEEETQYF
CDR3nt: TGTGCCAGCAGCCTAGCGGGAGAGGAAGAGACCCAGTACTTC
abundance: NA
v_gene: TRBV13
d_gene: TRBD2
j_gene: TRBJ2-5

CDR3aa: CASSLQAPSSYNEQFF
CDR3nt: TGTGCCAGCAGCTTACAAGCGCCCAGCTCCTACAATGAGCAGTTCTTC
abundance: NA
v_gene: TRBV7-3
d_gene: NA
j_gene: TRBJ2-1

CDR3aa: CASRPDRVGNQPQHF
CDR3nt: TGTGCCAGTAGGCCGGACAGGGTGGGGAATCAGCCCCAGCATTTT
abundance: NA
v_gene: TRBV19
d_gene: TRBD1
j_gene: TRBJ1-5

CDR3aa: CASSLLFGQPQHF
CDR3nt: TGTGCCAGCAGTTTATTATTCGGTCAGCCCCAGCATTTT
abundance: NA
v_gene: TRBV27
d_gene: NA
j_gene: TRBJ1-5

CDR3aa: CASSLGGSRGTDTQYF
CDR3nt: TGTGCCAGCAGCTTAGGGGGGTCACGTGGCACAGATACGCAGTATTTT
abundance: NA
v_gene: TRBV11-2
d_gene: NA
j_gene: TRBJ2-3

CDR3aa: CASRLGGWEQFF
CDR3nt: TGTGCCAGCAGGTTGGGGGGCTGGGAGCAGTTCTTC
abundance: NA
v_gene: TRBV11-3
d_gene: NA
j_gene: TRBJ2-1

CDR3aa: CASSYSEKTEAFF
CDR3nt: TGTGCCAGCAGTTATTCAGAAAAGACTGAAGCTTTCTTT
abundance: NA
v_gene: TRBV6-5
d_gene: NA
j_gene: TRBJ1-1

CDR3aa: CASSPRIWTGKTTQYF
CDR3nt: TGTGCCAGCAGTCCACGCATATGGACAGGGAAGACGACCCAGTACTTC
abundance: NA
v_gene: TRBV28
d_gene: TRBD1
j_gene: TRBJ2-5

CDR3aa: CASSFGTPNTGELFF
CDR3nt: TGTGCCAGCAGCTTCGGGACACCTAACACCGGGGAGCTGTTTTTT
abundance: NA
v_gene: TRBV13
d_gene: NA
j_gene: TRBJ2-2

CDR3aa: CASSLTDRTYEQYF
CDR3nt: TGTGCCAGCAGTTTAACCGACAGGACCTACGAGCAGTACTTC
abundance: once
v_gene: TRBV28
d_gene: NA
j_gene: TRBJ2-7

CDR3aa: CASSLTGLVNEQFF
CDR3nt: TGTGCCAGCAGTCTTACCGGACTAGTCAATGAGCAGTTCTTC
abundance: NA
v_gene: TRBV6-5
d_gene: TRBD2
j_gene: TRBJ2-1

CDR3aa: CASSRHGYYEQYF
CDR3nt: TGTGCCAGCAGTCGACACGGGTACTACGAGCAGTACTTC
abundance: NA
v_gene: TRBV6-1
d_gene: NA
j_gene: TRBJ2-7

CDR3aa: CASSYEGLSNQPQHF
CDR3nt: TGTGCCAGCAGTTACGAGGGGCTGAGCAATCAGCCCCAGCATTTT
abundance: once
v_gene: TRBV6-6
d_gene: NA
j_gene: TRBJ1-5

CDR3aa: CASSQDPAADRESPLHF
CDR3nt: TGCGCCAGCAGCCAAGATCCCGCGGCGGACAGGGAATCACCCCTCCACTTT
abundance: NA
v_gene: TRBV4-3
d_gene: TRBD1
j_gene: TRBJ1-6

CDR3aa: CAWSFRESYYGYTF
CDR3nt: TGTGCCTGGAGCTTCAGGGAAAGCTACTATGGCTACACCTTC
abundance: NA
v_gene: TRBV30
d_gene: NA
j_gene: TRBJ1-2

CDR3aa: CASSYSSNEDF
CDR3nt: TGTGCCAGCAGTTACTCGAGTAACGAGGATTTT
abundance: NA
v_gene: TRBV6-7
d_gene: NA
j_gene: TRBJ1-3